A selection of T cell receptor beta chains follows, all from one sample in a study of T-cell memory formation after mild COVID-19. TCRdb ran MiXCR on the 5' RACE reads and lists one entry per CDR3 protein. The sample lists about 210,000 distinct CDR3 sequences; around 30% were seen once. Sequencing input: PBMCs or a T cell subset sorted from them (not recorded which). The origin of the receptors is an adult woman who had mild COVID-19 (a few samples of this study predate the infection). Cell type and time point are not known. Each CDR3 is given with its conserved first and last residue. Each record gives: J gene, V gene, D gene, CDR3 protein. A D gene is named only where the DNA matches it firmly.

J: TRBJ2-3
V: TRBV12-3/TRBV12-4
D: .
CDR3: CASSLRSAGTDTQYF

J: TRBJ1-2
V: TRBV3-1
D: .
CDR3: CASSPGPGQGYGYTF

J: TRBJ2-2
V: TRBV11-3
D: .
CDR3: CASSKWEDNTGELFF

J: TRBJ2-7
V: TRBV5-1
D: .
CDR3: CASSFEPRADNFYEQYF

J: TRBJ2-1
V: TRBV7-2
D: .
CDR3: CASSLGYKTYNEQFF

J: TRBJ2-5
V: TRBV12-3/TRBV12-4
D: .
CDR3: CASSLRTVQETQYF

J: TRBJ2-3
V: TRBV24-1
D: .
CDR3: CATSDPGTGQDTQYF

J: TRBJ1-1
V: TRBV12-3/TRBV12-4
D: TRBD1
CDR3: CASSEKQGPNTEAFF

J: TRBJ2-1
V: TRBV10-3
D: .
CDR3: CAISSGPANEQFF

J: TRBJ1-5
V: TRBV12-3/TRBV12-4
D: .
CDR3: CATAGQDNQPQHF

J: TRBJ2-2
V: TRBV6-5
D: .
CDR3: CASSYGQGNTGELFF

J: TRBJ2-4
V: TRBV20-1
D: TRBD1
CDR3: CSARRQGEGNIQYF

J: TRBJ2-4
V: TRBV7-2
D: TRBD2
CDR3: CASSPWGGGKAKNIQYF

J: TRBJ2-1
V: TRBV7-6
D: .
CDR3: CASSPAGTQPWRGHEQFF

J: TRBJ2-5
V: TRBV7-9
D: .
CDR3: CASSQIRGETQYF

J: TRBJ1-5
V: TRBV9
D: TRBD1
CDR3: CASSPGTGRSNQPQHF

J: TRBJ1-1
V: TRBV7-2
D: TRBD1
CDR3: CASSQTGFVNTEAFF

J: TRBJ1-1
V: TRBV7-3
D: .
CDR3: CASSLDGGLRAFF

J: TRBJ1-1
V: TRBV6-6
D: .
CDR3: CASRWQLEAFF

J: TRBJ1-1
V: TRBV3-1
D: .
CDR3: CASSQVAGYTEAFF

J: TRBJ1-5
V: TRBV7-2
D: .
CDR3: CASSTQGYQPQHF

J: TRBJ2-1
V: TRBV20-1
D: .
CDR3: CSARVSAGWGYNEQFF

J: TRBJ1-4
V: TRBV5-1
D: TRBD1
CDR3: CASSSGDRDIEKLFF

J: TRBJ1-2
V: TRBV25-1
D: .
CDR3: CASSRGSVGGYTF

J: TRBJ1-1
V: TRBV12-3/TRBV12-4
D: .
CDR3: CASSFKQMNTEAFF

J: TRBJ1-2
V: TRBV14
D: .
CDR3: CASSLRNADSKGYTF

J: TRBJ2-1
V: TRBV18
D: TRBD2
CDR3: CASSRESGGALNEQFF

J: TRBJ2-1
V: TRBV7-9
D: TRBD2
CDR3: CASTIARGGGTSYNEQFF

J: TRBJ2-7
V: TRBV20-1
D: .
CDR3: CSAGQLDEQYF

J: TRBJ2-1
V: TRBV20-1
D: .
CDR3: CSARSGEQFF

J: TRBJ2-1
V: TRBV29-1
D: .
CDR3: CSVPRPGYNEQFF

J: TRBJ2-1
V: TRBV24-1
D: TRBD1
CDR3: CATSDTGQASSYNEQFF

J: TRBJ1-1
V: TRBV24-1
D: .
CDR3: CATSDWINTEAFF

J: TRBJ2-1
V: TRBV25-1
D: .
CDR3: CASSESGTNYNEQFF

J: TRBJ2-7
V: TRBV18
D: .
CDR3: CASSQATYEQYF

J: TRBJ2-1
V: TRBV4-2
D: TRBD2
CDR3: CASSPQAQRGNEQFF

J: TRBJ2-3
V: TRBV6-5
D: .
CDR3: CASRPLASSTDTQYF

J: TRBJ2-7
V: TRBV15
D: TRBD2
CDR3: CATGRGGSPYEQYF

J: TRBJ2-5
V: TRBV4-2
D: .
CDR3: CASAQTPRAGETQYF

J: TRBJ1-6
V: TRBV12-3/TRBV12-4
D: TRBD1
CDR3: CASSLGGGANSPLHF

J: TRBJ2-1
V: TRBV2
D: TRBD2
CDR3: CASGRTFTSERVDEQFF

J: TRBJ1-3
V: TRBV29-1
D: .
CDR3: CSVELGGPSFSGNTIYF

J: TRBJ1-2
V: TRBV12-3/TRBV12-4
D: .
CDR3: CASSPDGRGYGYTF